The TCR beta chain under discussion was sequenced for a study of identical twins. Regarding the study as a whole: Sequences that were beta out-of-frame showed weaker excess twin sharing.

With 3 bases clipped from V and 7 bases from J, the junction kept 13 bases outside the gene matches. The CDR3 has 17 amino acids. As concerns this clonotype: The antigen remains undetermined.

Using its own MiXCR run on the 5' RACE reads, TCRdb lists one record per CDR3 protein. The sample consists of 410,000 or so distinct CDR3 sequences, about 18% of them appearing once. This receptor was obtained from a man aged 50-59 years in good health. What was sequenced was naive T cells sorted from blood. The chain has TRBV12-3 or TRBV12-4 and TRBJ2-1; 9 positions match TRBD1. The CDR3 region is CASSFGLGQGGRNEQFF. The CDR3 nucleotides read TGTGCCAGCAGTTTTGGTTTGGGACAGGGAGGGCGGAATGAGCAGTTCTTC.